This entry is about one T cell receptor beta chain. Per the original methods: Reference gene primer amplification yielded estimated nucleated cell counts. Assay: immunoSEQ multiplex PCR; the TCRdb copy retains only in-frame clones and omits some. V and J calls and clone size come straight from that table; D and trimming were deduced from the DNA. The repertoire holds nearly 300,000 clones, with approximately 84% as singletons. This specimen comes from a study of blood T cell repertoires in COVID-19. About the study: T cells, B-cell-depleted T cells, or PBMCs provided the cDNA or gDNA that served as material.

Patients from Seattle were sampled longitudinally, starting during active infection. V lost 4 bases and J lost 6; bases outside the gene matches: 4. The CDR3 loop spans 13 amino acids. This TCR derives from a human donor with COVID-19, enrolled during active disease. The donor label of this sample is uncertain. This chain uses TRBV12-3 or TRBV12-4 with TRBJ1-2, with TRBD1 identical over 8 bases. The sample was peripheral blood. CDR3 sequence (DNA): TGTGCCAGCAGTTGGGGACAGGTCAATGGCTACACCTTC. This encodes CASSWGQVNGYTF.